These 20 T cell receptor beta chains came from one sample sequenced in a study of cytomegalovirus exposure and HLA in healthy donors. PCR primers comprised 60 Vbeta and 13 Jbeta primers. The table came from immunoSEQ multiplex PCR; TCRdb's copy has only in-frame clones and leaves some out. Here the sample spans 150,000 to 200,000 clones, approximately 80% being singletons. The specimen was PBMCs. These receptors came from a male donor in good health and CMV-seropositive.

The genes are TRBV29-1 and TRBJ2-2, with 8 bases identical to TRBD1. With 0 bases clipped from V and 0 bases from J, the junction kept 12 bases outside the gene matches. This CDR3 region has 19 residues. Germline assignment: CDR1 SQVTM and CDR2 ANQGSEA. CDR3 nucleotide sequence: TGCAGCGTTGAAGATTGGGCTAAACCGGGACAGGCGAACACCGGGGAGCTGTTTTTT. The encoded protein is CSVEDWAKPGQANTGELFF.

The rearrangement links TRBV10-2 to TRBJ2-5; D is perhaps TRBD1 (6 bases). The closer fit of TRBJ2-7 to the DNA end suggests the J call may be wrong. Germline loops: CDR1 WSHSY, CDR2 SAAADI. The length of the CDR3 is 13 residues. The CDR3 nucleotides are TGCGCCAGCAGCCCAGCGGCCAGGGGCGAGCAGTACTTC. Protein product: CASSPAARGEQYF.

This clone was observed a handful of times. The V and J genes are TRBV7-9 and TRBJ2-7, with TRBD2 identical over 11 bases. The germline CDR1 and CDR2 sequences are SEHNR and FQNEAQ (reference sequence). V trimming: 4 bases; J trimming: 3 bases; junction bases outside the gene matches: 5. The CDR3 is 15 residues long. DNA of the CDR3: TGTGCCAGCAGCTATGGGACTAGCGGATTCTACGAGCAGTACTTC. Translated, it gives CASSYGTSGFYEQYF.

Concerning this clone itself: Relative to the germline gene, one junction end is altered; a read error may explain this. The V and J genes are TRBV29-1 and TRBJ1-2; 7 nucleotides align to TRBD1. The CDR3 is 11 residues long. Germline CDR1 SQVTM, CDR2 ANQGSEA. This CDR3 is CSVKTGYSYFF. CDR3 DNA sequence: TGCAGCGTGAAGACAGGGTACTCATATTTCTTC.

This chain uses TRBV10-3 with TRBJ2-7, with D unresolved. This CDR3 region has 13 residues. From germline, CDR1 is ENHRY and CDR2 SYGVKD. V was shortened by 6 bases and J by 3 bases, with 12 bases between the two germline ends. This chain's CDR3 is CAISIDKDYEQYF. As DNA, the CDR3 is TGTGCCATCAGCATAGACAAGGACTACGAGCAGTACTTC.

On this clone itself: The junction departs from germline at one end; a sequencing error may be responsible. The J gene is TRBJ2-2, the V gene TRBV7-7; the match to TRBD1 covers 7 bases. This CDR3 comprises 18 residues. From germline, CDR1 is SSHAT and CDR2 FNYEAQ (reference sequence). CDR3 protein: CASSLGTETPRFTGELFF. CDR3 coding DNA: TGTGCTAGCAGCTTAGGGACAGAAACTCCTAGGTTCACCGGGGAGCTGTTTTTT.

V usage is TRBV7-2 and J usage is TRBJ2-7; no definite D call. The V and J ends lost 1 base and 8 bases respectively, with 6 bases between them. The CDR3 consists of 11 residues. Germline values: CDR1 SGHTA, CDR2 FQGNSA. This CDR3 reads CASSLEQKQYF. CDR3 DNA sequence: TGTGCCAGCAGCTTAGAACAGAAGCAGTACTTC.

CDR3 in DNA: TGTGCCAGCAGCAAAAGCCCTAGGAAAACCTACGAGCAGTACTTC. Translation gives CASSKSPRKTYEQYF. The chain carries TRBV21-1 and TRBJ2-7; the table gives TRBD2 as D, unverified against the DNA. TRBV21-1 is flagged as a pseudogene. The CDR3 length is 15 residues.

This chain joins TRBV21-1 and TRBJ2-1; the D call TRBD1 from the table was never checked on the DNA. TRBV21-1 is reported as a pseudogene. This CDR3 spans 12 amino acids. CDR3 loop: CASKGVYNEQFF. The CDR3 DNA sequence: TGTGCCAGCAAGGGGGTGTACAATGAGCAGTTCTTC.

About this clone itself: Its ends do not fully match the called genes, so a read error is possible. The chain recombines TRBV30 with TRBJ1-2, with 7 bases aligning to TRBD1. CDR1 and CDR2 (germline): GTSNPN, SVGIG (reference sequence). The CDR3 contains 14 residues. CDR3 nucleotide sequence: TGTGCCTGGTTCACGACTCTGGCGGGACAGCCGAGCATCTTC. Translated, it gives CAWFTTLAGQPSIF.

This chain connects TRBV29-1 to TRBJ1-6, with D uncertain. The germline gives CDR1 SQVTM, CDR2 ANQGSEA. Between the trimmed V and J ends, which lost 4 bases and 7 bases, there was a span of 11 bases. CDR3 length: 13 amino acids. CDR3 nucleotide sequence: TGCAGCGTTGCGGGGAGTCTAAATTCACCCCTCCACTTT. Its translation is CSVAGSLNSPLHF.

This rearrangement joins TRBV5-1 to TRBJ1-6; no firm D call. CDR1 SGHRS and CDR2 YFSETQ come from the germline V gene. Trimming removed 2 bases from V and 7 bases from J, with 10 bases in between. CDR3 length: 14 residues. The chain's CDR3 is CASSLAGKNSPLHF. In nucleotides, the CDR3 is TGCGCCAGCAGCTTAGCAGGAAAGAATTCACCCCTCCACTTT.

The chain employs TRBV11-3 and TRBJ2-7; D might be TRBD1 (5 bases). Germline V lookup: CDR1 SGHNT, CDR2 YENEEA. Trimming took 2 bases from V and 3 from J, leaving 8 bases between them. The CDR3 is 13 amino acids. The CDR3 sequence is CASSLIDSYEQYF. In nucleotides, the CDR3 is TGTGCCAGCAGCTTAATTGACAGCTACGAGCAGTACTTC.

The genes are TRBV7-8 and TRBJ2-1; D is possibly TRBD2 (6 bases). The V end lost 5 bases, the J end lost 10 bases, and 15 bases lay between the germline ends. The germline V gene encodes CDR1 SGHVS and CDR2 FQNEAQ. The CDR3 is made up of 13 amino acids. The CDR3 DNA sequence: TGTGCCAGCAGCCCCCTGAGGGGAGGCGAGCAGTTCTTC. Translated: CASSPLRGGEQFF.

The chain recombines TRBV5-6 with TRBJ2-2, with D maybe TRBD2 (5 bases). Trimming left V 0 bases short and J 4 bases short, with 16 bases between. Germline CDR1 and CDR2: SGHDT and YYEEEE. There are 17 residues in the CDR3. The CDR3 coding sequence is TGTGCCAGCAGCTTGGGGAGGCTAGCAGGAGGCACCGGGGAGCTGTTTTTT. Its translation: CASSLGRLAGGTGELFF.

The chain uses TRBV5-4 and TRBJ2-1, with 14 bases aligning to TRBD2. V lost 2 bases to trimming and J lost 10 bases; unmatched junction nucleotides: 8. Per the germline V gene, CDR1 is SGHNT and CDR2 is YYREEE (reference sequence). The CDR3 is 16 amino acids. The CDR3 bases are TGTGCCAGCAGCTTAACCGGGACTAGCGGGAGACGGGAGCAGTTCTTC. It is translated as CASSLTGTSGRREQFF.

The V and J genes are TRBV6-5 and TRBJ1-5; TRBD1 might be the D (5 bases). Trimming took 7 bases from V and 9 from J, leaving 16 bases between them. The germline CDR1 and CDR2 sequences are MNHEY and SVGAGI. CDR3 length: 13 residues. The CDR3 nucleotides read TGTGCCAGCATTACCGTGGAGGGGTCGCCCCAGCATTTT. This translates into CASITVEGSPQHF.

V is TRBV7-9 and J is TRBJ1-2; maybe TRBD1 (5 bases). Trimming removed 7 bases from V and 3 bases from J, with 24 bases in between. The CDR3 runs to 17 residues. Germline V CDR1 and CDR2: SEHNR, FQNEAQ (reference sequence). CDR3: CASNSPRGLPEDYGYTF. The CDR3 coding sequence is TGTGCCAGCAACTCCCCCCGGGGACTCCCGGAGGACTATGGCTACACCTTC.

The genes are TRBV11-2 and TRBJ2-7, with TRBD2 identical over 8 bases. With 1 base clipped from V and 6 bases from J, the junction kept 8 bases outside the gene matches. This CDR3 is 15 amino acids long. The germline V gene has CDR1 SGHAT and CDR2 FQNNGV. The CDR3 sequence is CASSLASGRIGEQYF. DNA for the CDR3: TGTGCCAGCAGCTTAGCCAGCGGGAGAATTGGCGAGCAGTACTTC.

The chain uses TRBV9 and TRBJ1-3, with D possibly matching TRBD1 (6 bases). This CDR3 region has 16 residues. The V gene's germline CDR1 is SGDLS and CDR2 YYNGEE. Trimming took off 0 bases at V and 0 bases at J, with 10 bases between the two ends. The CDR3 nucleotides are TGTGCCAGCAGCGTAGTGGGGGCCCCCTCTGGAAACACCATATATTTT. Its protein product is CASSVVGAPSGNTIYF.